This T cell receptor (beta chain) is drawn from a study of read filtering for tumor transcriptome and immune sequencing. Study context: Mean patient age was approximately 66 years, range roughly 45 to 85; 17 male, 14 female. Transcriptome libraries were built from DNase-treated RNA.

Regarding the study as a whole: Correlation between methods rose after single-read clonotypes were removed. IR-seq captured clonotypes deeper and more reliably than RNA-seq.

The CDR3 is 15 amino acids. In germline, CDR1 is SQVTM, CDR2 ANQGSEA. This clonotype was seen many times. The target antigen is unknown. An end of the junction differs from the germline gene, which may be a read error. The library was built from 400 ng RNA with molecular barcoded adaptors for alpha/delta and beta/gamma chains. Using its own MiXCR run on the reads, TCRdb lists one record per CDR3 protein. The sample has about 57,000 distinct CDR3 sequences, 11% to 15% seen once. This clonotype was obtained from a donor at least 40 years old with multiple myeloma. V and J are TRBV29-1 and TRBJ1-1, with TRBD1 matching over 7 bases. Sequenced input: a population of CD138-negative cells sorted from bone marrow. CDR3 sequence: CSVDAIRGMNTEALF. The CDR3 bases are TGCAGCGTTGACGCGATCAGGGGGATGAACACTGAAGCTCTCTTT.